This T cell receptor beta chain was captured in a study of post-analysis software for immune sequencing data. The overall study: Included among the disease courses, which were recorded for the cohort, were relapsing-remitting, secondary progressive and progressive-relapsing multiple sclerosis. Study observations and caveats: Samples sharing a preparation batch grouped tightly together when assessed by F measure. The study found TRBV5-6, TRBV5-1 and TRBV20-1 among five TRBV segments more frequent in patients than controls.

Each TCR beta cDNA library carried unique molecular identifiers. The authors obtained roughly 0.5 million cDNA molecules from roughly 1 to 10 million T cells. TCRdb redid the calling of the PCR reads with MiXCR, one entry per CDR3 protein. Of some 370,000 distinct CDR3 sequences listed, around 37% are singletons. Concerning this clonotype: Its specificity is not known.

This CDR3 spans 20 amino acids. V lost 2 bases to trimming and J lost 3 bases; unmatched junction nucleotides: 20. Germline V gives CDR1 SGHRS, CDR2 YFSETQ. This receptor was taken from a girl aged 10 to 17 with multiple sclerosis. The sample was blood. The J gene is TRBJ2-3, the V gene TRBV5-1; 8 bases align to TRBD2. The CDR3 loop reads CASSFQDRGSGTRGTDTQYF. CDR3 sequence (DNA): TGCGCCAGCAGCTTCCAGGACCGGGGGAGCGGGACTAGGGGGACAGATACGCAGTATTTT.